These 19 T cell receptor beta chains were all obtained from the same sample, sequenced in a study of OX40 agonist ivuxolimab in advanced cancers. Profiled with immunoSEQ multiplex PCR; TCRdb holds only in-frame clones, not every one. The sample consists of about 69,000 clones, 85% to 90% of them appearing once. The sample in question was CD4+ or CD8+ T cells sorted from blood, obtained in a trial of the OX40 agonist ivuxolimab. These receptors were collected from an adult with an advanced solid tumor such as melanoma, head and neck, liver or kidney cancer.

This rearrangement joins TRBV18 to TRBJ2-1, with 8 bases fitting TRBD1. Germline V gene sequence: CDR1 KGHSH, CDR2 LQKENI. The ends lost 8 bases at V and 0 bases at J; junction bases unmatched: 3. The CDR3 runs 14 residues. CDR3 protein: CASRQGSSYNEQFF. DNA for the CDR3: TGTGCCAGCAGACAGGGGAGCTCCTACAATGAGCAGTTCTTC.

J is TRBJ2-2 and V is TRBV5-4; the D gene is possibly TRBD2 (6 bases). Germline V gene sequence: CDR1 SGHNT, CDR2 YYREEE (reference sequence). The CDR3 extends over 16 amino acids. The V and J ends lost 9 bases and 0 bases respectively, with 18 bases between them. CDR3 coding DNA: TGTGCCACCACCCCGCGGCCGGGGGCGAACACCGGGGAGCTGTTTTTT. Translation gives CATTPRPGANTGELFF.

The chain joins TRBV5-1 to TRBJ2-1, with D perhaps matching TRBD2 (6 bases). Trimming pared 2 bases from V and 7 bases from J, leaving 16 bases between. Germline V lookup: CDR1 SGHRS, CDR2 YFSETQ. The CDR3 covers 15 residues. CDR3 sequence reads: CASSFGTGVLNEQFF. Written as DNA, the CDR3 is TGCGCCAGCAGCTTCGGAACGGGAGTGTTGAATGAGCAGTTCTTC.

V gene TRBV6-5 combines with J gene TRBJ2-7; D could derive from TRBD1 or TRBD2 (5 bases each). V was shortened by 6 bases and J by 3 bases, with 15 bases between the two germline ends. The CDR3 is made up of 14 amino acids. Germline CDR1 is MNHEY and CDR2 is SVGAGI. This chain's CDR3 is CASRAPGRHYEQYF. The CDR3 DNA is TGTGCCAGCAGAGCACCGGGACGCCACTACGAGCAGTACTTC.

This rearrangement joins TRBV11-2 to TRBJ2-7, with D possibly being TRBD2 (6 bases). CDR3 size: 15 residues. The germline CDR1 and CDR2 sequences are SGHAT and FQNNGV. V lost 2 bases to trimming and J lost 6 bases, with 17 bases between them. The CDR3 nucleotides read TGTGCCAGCAGCTTATTGGGAGGCATTCTCGGCGAGCAGTACTTC. Translated: CASSLLGGILGEQYF. Full variable domain (remainder filled in from reference TRBV11-2 and TRBJ2-7): EAGVAQSPRYKIIEKRQSVAFWCNPISGHATLYWYQQILGQGPKLLIQFQNNGVVDDSQLPKDRFSAERLKGVDSTLKIQPAKLEDSAVYLCASSLLGGILGEQYFGPGTRLTVT.

CDR3 region: CASSSNYYEQYF. CDR3 coding DNA: TGTGCCAGCAGCTCAAATTACTACGAGCAGTACTTC. The chain couples TRBV7-9 to TRBJ2-7; D is unclear. Between the trimmed V and J ends, which lost 4 bases and 3 bases, there was a span of 7 bases. The CDR3 extends over 12 amino acids. The V gene's germline CDR1 is SEHNR and CDR2 FQNEAQ (reference sequence).

The chain combines TRBV19 with TRBJ2-2; no reliable D call. V was trimmed by 1 base and J by 3 bases, leaving 9 bases between them. From germline, CDR1 is LNHDA and CDR2 SQIVND (reference sequence). The length of the CDR3 is 15 residues. The CDR3 loop is CASSIGIGDTGELFF. CDR3 coding DNA: TGTGCCAGTAGTATAGGTATTGGCGACACCGGGGAGCTGTTTTTT.

This chain uses TRBV4-1 with TRBJ2-2; 7 bases match TRBD2. V shed 0 bases, J shed 5 bases, and the junction held 12 bases outside the gene matches. The CDR3 is 18 residues long. Germline CDR1 and CDR2: MGHRA and YSYEKL. CDR3 region: CASSQDAVGTTQTGELFF. The CDR3 coding sequence is TGCGCCAGCAGCCAAGATGCGGTCGGGACTACCCAGACCGGGGAGCTGTTTTTT.

The chain joins TRBV18 to TRBJ2-1; 13 nucleotides match TRBD2. Germline V gene lookup returns CDR1 KGHSH and CDR2 LQKENI. Losses at the gene ends were 6 bases for V and 4 bases for J; bases not matched to a gene: 6. CDR3 length: 16 residues. The CDR3 DNA is TGTGCCAGCTCCCACGGGACTAGCGGGAAATACAATGAGCAGTTCTTC. Translated: CASSHGTSGKYNEQFF.

This clone is a singleton in its sample. The chain couples TRBV7-2 to TRBJ2-1; TRBD1 matches at 9 bases. Per the germline V gene, CDR1 is SGHTA and CDR2 is FQGNSA. J lost 6 bases, V lost 5 bases, and 5 bases had no gene match. The CDR3 has 14 amino acids. CDR3 bases: TGTGCCAGCAGCCGAAACAGGGGGCCCAATGAGCAGTTCTTC. Translating gives CASSRNRGPNEQFF.

The chain has TRBV11-3 and TRBJ1-1; weak D call: TRBD1 (6 bases). This CDR3 has 14 residues. With 3 bases removed from V and 1 base from J, the gap between germline ends came to 9 bases. Germline CDR1 and CDR2: SGHNT and YENEEA. CDR3 sequence (DNA): TGTGCCAGCAGCTTCAGGGGCCGGAACACTGAAGCTTTCTTT. Residues: CASSFRGRNTEAFF.

This clone was seen a few times. The chain joins TRBV7-8 to TRBJ2-2; 8 nucleotides match TRBD2. The CDR3 covers 18 residues. Losses at the gene ends were 1 base for V and 4 bases for J; bases not matched to a gene: 11. Germline values: CDR1 SGHVS, CDR2 FQNEAQ. The CDR3 DNA is TGTGCCAGCAGCTTAGTCCCCAGCGGGAGCGTCGGCACCGGGGAGCTGTTTTTT. Encoded protein: CASSLVPSGSVGTGELFF.

The chain employs TRBV7-9 and TRBJ2-7; D ambiguous. Germline CDR1 and CDR2: SEHNR and FQNEAQ (reference sequence). Trimming took 3 bases from V and 2 from J, leaving 14 bases between them. There are 15 residues in the CDR3. CDR3 sequence (DNA): TGTGCCAGCAGCTTTGGGCAGGTTTTCGCCTACGAGCAGTACTTC. It codes for CASSFGQVFAYEQYF.

The table lists this clone with a count of one. The chain employs TRBV7-2 and TRBJ1-1; D gene ambiguous. CDR1 SGHTA and CDR2 FQGNSA come from the germline V gene. Deletions cut 4 bases from V and 1 base from J, with 7 bases between. The CDR3 contains 13 residues. This CDR3 is CASSYQENTEAFF. The CDR3 bases are TGTGCCAGCAGCTACCAGGAGAACACTGAAGCTTTCTTT.

CDR3 bases: TGTGCCACCCACCCATTGTGGTGGGGGGGTAACTATGGCTACACCTTC. Amino acid sequence: CATHPLWWGGNYGYTF. The gene calls are TRBV7-9 and TRBJ1-2, with a possible D match to TRBD1 (5 bases). Germline loops: CDR1 SEHNR, CDR2 FQNEAQ (reference sequence). The CDR3 covers 16 residues. Deletions cut 10 bases from V and 1 base from J, with 22 bases between.

This chain uses TRBV6-5 with TRBJ1-2, with no clear D. The germline V gene has CDR1 MNHEY and CDR2 SVGAGI. This CDR3 spans 14 amino acids. The germline V and J ends were trimmed by 6 bases and 9 bases, with 20 bases remaining between them. CDR3 in amino acids: CASREDGSKASYTF. The CDR3 DNA sequence: TGTGCCAGCAGGGAGGACGGGAGCAAGGCTAGCTACACCTTC.

The chain has TRBV7-2 and TRBJ1-2; 9 bases agree with TRBD1. This CDR3 has 13 residues. Germline values: CDR1 SGHTA, CDR2 FQGNSA. V trimming: 3 bases; J trimming: 14 bases; junction bases outside the gene matches: 10. CDR3 amino acids: CASSFTSTGTGTF. The CDR3 DNA reads TGTGCCAGCAGCTTCACTTCGACCGGGACAGGGACCTTC.

This clone has only one observation. The chain employs TRBV5-1 and TRBJ2-1; 9 nucleotides agree with TRBD1. CDR3 length: 15 residues. Germline V gives CDR1 SGHRS, CDR2 YFSETQ. V trimming: 4 bases; J trimming: 9 bases; junction bases outside the gene matches: 11. The CDR3 is CASSGSGTGMGEQFF. CDR3 sequence (DNA): TGCGCCAGCAGCGGATCCGGGACAGGGATGGGTGAGCAGTTCTTC.

The J gene is TRBJ2-7, the V gene TRBV5-1; TRBD1 is a possible D gene (6 bases). This CDR3 region has 15 residues. Germline assignment: CDR1 SGHRS and CDR2 YFSETQ. V was shortened by 3 bases and J by 3 bases, with 16 bases between the two germline ends. DNA for the CDR3: TGCGCCAGCAGCTATCTTACCGGGACAAACTACGAGCAGTACTTC. Translated, it gives CASSYLTGTNYEQYF.